This T cell receptor beta chain originates from a study of CD8+CD57+ T cells in acquired aplastic anemia. The wider study: When averaged, DNA from sorted CD4+ and CD8+ cells came to 2.5 to 4 ug. Study findings and constraints: About 30 CD8+ CDR3 sequences occurred in both the patients and the controls.

The template used for profiling TCR beta VDJ and CDR3 was genomic DNA. Each CDR3 protein is one row after TCRdb ran MiXCR on the reads. In the table there are about 180,000 distinct CDR3 sequences, approximately 48% of which are singletons. To note about this clonotype: Its target is unknown.

Flow cytometry had shown expanded CD8+CD57+ cells in the patients chosen for sequencing. Everyone among the patients had severe acquired aplastic anemia. Blood came from patients not yet given any therapy. Germline loops: CDR1 KGHDR, CDR2 SFDVKD. This CDR3 region has 14 residues. Trimming removed 7 bases at V and 4 bases at J, with 15 bases between. This sequence originates from a human donor with aplastic anemia. Input material: sorted CD4+, CD8+, or CD8+CD57+ T cells (not recorded which) from PBMCs. This chain connects TRBV24-1 to TRBJ1-2, with a tentative D call TRBD1 (6 bases). The DNA of the CDR3 is TGTGCCACCAGGGACAGTGACTTAGGCTATGGCTACACCTTC. Translating it yields CATRDSDLGYGYTF.